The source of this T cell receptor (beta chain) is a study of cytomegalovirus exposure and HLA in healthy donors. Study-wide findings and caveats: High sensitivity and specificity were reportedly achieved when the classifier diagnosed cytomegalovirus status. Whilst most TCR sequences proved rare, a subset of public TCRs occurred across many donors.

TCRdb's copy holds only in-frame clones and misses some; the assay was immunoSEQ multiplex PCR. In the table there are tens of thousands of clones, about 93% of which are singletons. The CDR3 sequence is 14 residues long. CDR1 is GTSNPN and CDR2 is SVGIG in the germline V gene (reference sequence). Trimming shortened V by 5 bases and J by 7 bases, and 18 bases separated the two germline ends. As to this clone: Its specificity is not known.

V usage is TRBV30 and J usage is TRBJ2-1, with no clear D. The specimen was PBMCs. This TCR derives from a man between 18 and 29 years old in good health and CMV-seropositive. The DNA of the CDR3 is TGTGCCTGGGGAGTTAGAGGCCCTTTTAATGAGCAGTTCTTC. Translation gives CAWGVRGPFNEQFF.